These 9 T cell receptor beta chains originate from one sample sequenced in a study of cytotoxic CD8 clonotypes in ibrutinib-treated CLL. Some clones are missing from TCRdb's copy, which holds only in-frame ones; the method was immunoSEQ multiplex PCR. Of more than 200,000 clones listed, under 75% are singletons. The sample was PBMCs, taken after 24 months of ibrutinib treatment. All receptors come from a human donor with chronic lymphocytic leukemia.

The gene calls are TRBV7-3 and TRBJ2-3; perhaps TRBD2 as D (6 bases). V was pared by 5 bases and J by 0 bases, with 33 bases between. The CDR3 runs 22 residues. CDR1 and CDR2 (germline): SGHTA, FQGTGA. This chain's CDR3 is CASSPRGGEAIQGDSSTDTQYF. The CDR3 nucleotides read TGTGCCAGCAGCCCCCGCGGAGGGGAAGCTATACAAGGAGATTCTAGCACAGATACGCAGTATTTT. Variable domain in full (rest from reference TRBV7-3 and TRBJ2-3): GAGVSQTPSNKVTEKGKYVELRCDPISGHTALYWYRQSLGQGPEFLIYFQGTGAADDSGLPNDRFFAVRPEGSVSTLKIQRTERGDSAVYLCASSPRGGEAIQGDSSTDTQYFGPGTRLTVL.

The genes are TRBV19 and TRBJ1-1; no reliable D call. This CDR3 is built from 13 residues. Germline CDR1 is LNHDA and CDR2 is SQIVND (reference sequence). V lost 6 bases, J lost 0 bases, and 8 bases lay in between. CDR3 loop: CASRLDMNTEAFF. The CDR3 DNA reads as TGTGCCAGTAGACTTGATATGAACACTGAAGCTTTCTTT.

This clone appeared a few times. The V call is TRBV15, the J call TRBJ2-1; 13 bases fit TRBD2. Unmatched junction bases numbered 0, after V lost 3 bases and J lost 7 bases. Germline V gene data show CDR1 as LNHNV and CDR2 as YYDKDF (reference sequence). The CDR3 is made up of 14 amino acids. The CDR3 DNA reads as TGTGCCACCAGCAGGGGACTAGCGGGAAATGAGCAGTTCTTC. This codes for CATSRGLAGNEQFF.

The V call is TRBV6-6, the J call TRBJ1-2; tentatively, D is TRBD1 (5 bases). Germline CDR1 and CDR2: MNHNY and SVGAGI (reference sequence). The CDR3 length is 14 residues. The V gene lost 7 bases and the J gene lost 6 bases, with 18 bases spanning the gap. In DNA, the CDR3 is TGTGCCAGCACCGTTAAGGGGCCCTTTGATGGCTACACCTTC. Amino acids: CASTVKGPFDGYTF.

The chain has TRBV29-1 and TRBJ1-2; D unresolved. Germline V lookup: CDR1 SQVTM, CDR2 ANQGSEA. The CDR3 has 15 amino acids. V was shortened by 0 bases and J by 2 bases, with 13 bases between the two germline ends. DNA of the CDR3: TGCAGCGTTGAAGATCGGCAGGCTGCCAACTATGGCTACACCTTC. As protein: CSVEDRQAANYGYTF.

The CDR3 region has the DNA TGTGCCAGCAGCTGGGCGCCTAGCTATGAGCAGTACTTC. It yields the protein CASSWAPSYEQYF. This chain links TRBV5-6 with TRBJ2-7; D possibly corresponds to TRBD2 (5 bases). Looked up from germline, CDR1 is SGHDT and CDR2 is YYEEEE. V gave up 3 bases and J gave up 7 bases, with 14 bases separating them. CDR3 length equals 13 residues.

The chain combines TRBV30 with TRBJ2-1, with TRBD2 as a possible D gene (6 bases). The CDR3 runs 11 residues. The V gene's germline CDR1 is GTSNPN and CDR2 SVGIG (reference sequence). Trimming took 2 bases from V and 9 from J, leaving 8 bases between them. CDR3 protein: CAWSRGGEQFF. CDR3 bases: TGTGCCTGGAGTAGGGGAGGTGAGCAGTTCTTC.

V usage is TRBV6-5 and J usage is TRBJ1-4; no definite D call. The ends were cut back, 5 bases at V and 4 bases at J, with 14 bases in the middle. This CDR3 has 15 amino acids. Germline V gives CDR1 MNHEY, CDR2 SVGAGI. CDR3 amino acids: CASSIRPSDNEKLFF. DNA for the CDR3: TGTGCCAGCAGTATCCGTCCCTCAGATAATGAAAAACTGTTTTTT.

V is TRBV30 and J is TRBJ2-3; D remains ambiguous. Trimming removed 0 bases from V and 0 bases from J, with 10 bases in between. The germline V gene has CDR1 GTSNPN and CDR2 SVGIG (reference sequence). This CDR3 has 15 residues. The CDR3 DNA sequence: TGTGCCTGGAGTGTACTTGTCAGTAGCACAGATACGCAGTATTTT. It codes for CAWSVLVSSTDTQYF. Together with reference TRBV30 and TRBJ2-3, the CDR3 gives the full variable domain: SQTIHQWPATLVQPVGSPLSLECTVEGTSNPNLYWYRQAAGRGLQLLFYSVGIGQISSEVPQNLSASRPQDRQFILSSKKLLLSDSGFYLCAWSVLVSSTDTQYFGPGTRLTVL.